This TCR beta chain was observed in a study of radiation and T cells in renal cell carcinoma. Study overall: Nephrectomy followed 15 Gy stereotactic body radiation by 4 weeks.

Data came from immunoSEQ multiplex PCR; TCRdb stores just in-frame clones and leaves some out. The sample has just under 80,000 clones, 70% to 90% seen once. Whole-study findings and limits: From baseline, blood top tumor clonotypes peaked at 2 weeks post-radiation.

Time point: blood 2 weeks post-SBRT. The sample's treatment: 15 Gy SBRT to primary tumor, nephrectomy 4 weeks later. Blood was sampled at baseline, 2 weeks and 4 weeks after SBRT. This renal cell carcinoma was of the clear cell type. About this clone: Its antigen is unidentified.

Germline values: CDR1 SGHTA, CDR2 FQGNSA. V lost 4 bases, J lost 4 bases, and 18 bases lay in between. The CDR3 length is 16 residues. This TCR was sampled from a woman aged 50 to 60 with renal cell carcinoma. This rearrangement joins TRBV7-2 to TRBJ2-3; no reliable D call. Here the sequenced sample was blood, taken from a patient whose treatment included radiotherapy and nephrectomy. The CDR3 DNA reads TGTGCCAGCAGCTATCCGGGCCGGCGCAACGCAGATACGCAGTATTTT. Protein product: CASSYPGRRNADTQYF.